This T cell receptor (beta chain) stems from a study of CD8 T cells in Susac syndrome. In contrast to the negatively isolated CD8+ and CD4+ T cells, TEMRA cells were FACS-enriched. Random hexamers served to reverse transcribe about 0.45 to 1 ug RNA. Across 54 Vbeta and 13 Jbeta, immunoSEQ multiplex PCR amplified TCR beta CDR3. TCRdb called the immunoSEQ multiplex PCR reads again in MiXCR, with one record for every CDR3 protein. This table holds about 200,000 distinct CDR3 sequences, more than 85% found once. CDR3 length: 13 amino acids. In germline, CDR1 is MNHNY, CDR2 SVGAGI (reference sequence). V lost 2 bases and J lost 5, with 7 bases in between.

Sequences were obtained from CD4+ T cells from PBMCs. The V call is TRBV6-6, the J call TRBJ2-1; D is possibly TRBD2 (5 bases). The TCR comes from a human donor with multiple sclerosis. For the CDR3, the DNA is TGTGCCAGCAGTTACGGACTTAACAATGAGCAGTTCTTC. Translating it yields CASSYGLNNEQFF.